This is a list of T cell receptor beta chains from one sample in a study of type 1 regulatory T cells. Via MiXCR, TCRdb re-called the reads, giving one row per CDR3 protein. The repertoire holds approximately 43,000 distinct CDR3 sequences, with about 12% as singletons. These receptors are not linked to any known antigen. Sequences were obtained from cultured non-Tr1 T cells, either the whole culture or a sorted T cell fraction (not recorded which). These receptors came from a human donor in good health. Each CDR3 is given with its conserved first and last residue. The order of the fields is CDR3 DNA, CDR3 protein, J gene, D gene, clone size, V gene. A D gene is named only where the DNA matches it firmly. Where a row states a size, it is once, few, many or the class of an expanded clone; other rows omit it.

TGCAGCGCCACCGGGGGCCCTCAGTTCTTC	CSATGGPQFF	TRBJ2-1	-	many	TRBV29-1
TGTGCCACCAGTAAAGACAGAAATGGCTACACCTTC	CATSKDRNGYTF	TRBJ1-2	-	many	TRBV24-1
TGTGCCACCAGCGGACCGCTCCAAGAGACCCAGTACTTC	CATSGPLQETQYF	TRBJ2-5	-	many	TRBV15
TGCAGTGCTAGAGTAACAGGTTCGGCGTCTGAAGCTTTCTTT	CSARVTGSASEAFF	TRBJ1-1	-	many	TRBV20-1
TGTGCCATCGGAAGCAGGGGAAACACCGGGGAGCTGTTTTTT	CAIGSRGNTGELFF	TRBJ2-2	-	many	TRBV6-5
TGCGCCAGCGCGCGAAGGGGAGCAGATACGCAGTATTTT	CASARRGADTQYF	TRBJ2-3	-	many	TRBV5-1
TGTGCCTGGAGTCGGCGGGCAGCACCCAGCACAGATACGCAGTATTTT	CAWSRRAAPSTDTQYF	TRBJ2-3	-	few	TRBV30
TGCAGTGCTAGAGACCTCGACAGGGGGGATCAGCCCCAGCATTTT	CSARDLDRGDQPQHF	TRBJ1-5	TRBD1	few	TRBV20-1
TGCAGTGCTAGACCCCGACTCACTGAAGCTTTCTTT	CSARPRLTEAFF	TRBJ1-1	-	-	TRBV20-1
TGCAGTGCTAGAGATCCCGCGACAGGGGGAACAGAGCAGTACTTC	CSARDPATGGTEQYF	TRBJ2-7	TRBD1	many	TRBV20-1
TGTGCTAGCACCCGGGGACTAGCGGGAGGAGAGGAGCAGTTCTTC	CASTRGLAGGEEQFF	TRBJ2-1	TRBD2	many	TRBV7-7
TGTGCCAGCAGCGTAGTAGGGACAGATACGCAGTATTTT	CASSVVGTDTQYF	TRBJ2-3	-	few	TRBV9
TGCGCCAGTTACTGGACTAGCGGGAGTCGGCAAGAGACCCAGTACTTC	CASYWTSGSRQETQYF	TRBJ2-5	TRBD2	many	TRBV5-1
TGCGCCAGCAGACCAGACCCTTTCTCCTACGAGCAGTACTTC	CASRPDPFSYEQYF	TRBJ2-7	-	many	TRBV5-1
TGTGCCAGCAGCTACCCTACCCCTTCTGGAAACACCATATATTTT	CASSYPTPSGNTIYF	TRBJ1-3	-	-	TRBV11-2
TGTGCCAGCGGTCCCTCACCCGTAGCGGGAGCAACTTACAATGAGCAGTTCTTC	CASGPSPVAGATYNEQFF	TRBJ2-1	TRBD2	few	TRBV12-3/TRBV12-4
TGTGCCAGCTCCAAGGAGACAGATACGCAGTATTTT	CASSKETDTQYF	TRBJ2-3	-	-	TRBV28
TGTGCCAGCAGCGCAGACCAGGGGCTAGGCAATCAGCCCCAGCATTTT	CASSADQGLGNQPQHF	TRBJ1-5	-	few	TRBV7-8
TGCAGTGCCGCGCCATCGACAGGGCCAAGGACTGAAGCTTTCTTT	CSAAPSTGPRTEAFF	TRBJ1-1	TRBD1	many	TRBV20-1
TGTGCCAGCAGCTTTGCGTGGCTAGCAGGAGTAAGGCAGTTCTTC	CASSFAWLAGVRQFF	TRBJ2-1	-	many	TRBV13
TGTGCCAGCAGTGAAGGGACAGGGGGCATGGCTCAGCCCCAGCATTTT	CASSEGTGGMAQPQHF	TRBJ1-5	TRBD1	-	TRBV6-1
TGTGCCAGCAGCTTAAAGCCCGGGGGGGGAACGTTCTTC	CASSLKPGGGTFF	TRBJ2-1	TRBD2	few	TRBV7-2
TGTGCCGGCTCACGCCGACAGGGTGAAGCTTTCTTT	CAGSRRQGEAFF	TRBJ1-1	TRBD1	-	TRBV18